This is a list of T cell receptor beta chains from one sample in a study of OX40 agonist ivuxolimab in advanced cancers. The table came from immunoSEQ multiplex PCR; TCRdb's copy has only in-frame clones and leaves some out. The sample comprises over 45,000 clones, approximately 80% of which are singletons, and approximately 4.4% rests with the top ten. This sample comprised CD4+ or CD8+ T cells sorted from blood, obtained in a trial of the OX40 agonist ivuxolimab. The receptors come from an adult with an advanced solid tumor such as melanoma, head and neck, liver or kidney cancer. The CDR3 runs from the conserved cysteine through the conserved F or W.

v_gene: TRBV9
CDR3aa: CASSRGEPAYNEQFF

v_gene: TRBV2
CDR3aa: CASSFGRQETQYF

v_gene: TRBV27
CDR3aa: CASSPGSGYTF

v_gene: TRBV11-2
CDR3aa: CASSLAGQSFREKLFF

v_gene: TRBV28
CDR3aa: CASSLVHQETQYF

v_gene: TRBV4-1
CDR3aa: CASRGVDRRRSGNTIYF

v_gene: TRBV5-1
CDR3aa: CASSPLGGTEAFF

v_gene: TRBV29-1
CDR3aa: CSVGGQGNSYEQYF

v_gene: TRBV4-1
CDR3aa: CASSQDRVGRHTEAFF

v_gene: TRBV28
CDR3aa: CASSPRLAGGYEQFF

v_gene: TRBV10-1
CDR3aa: CASSESDRPNEQFF

v_gene: TRBV11-3
CDR3aa: CASSPLQGVDGYTF

v_gene: TRBV28
CDR3aa: CASSFGTGVRRGHFYNEQFF

v_gene: TRBV2
CDR3aa: CASSAGTGGLLQETQYF

v_gene: TRBV18
CDR3aa: CASSPQGGITDTQYF

v_gene: TRBV9
CDR3aa: CASSVDAGNYNEQFF

v_gene: TRBV10-1
CDR3aa: CASSESRALNTEAFF

v_gene: TRBV2
CDR3aa: CASSVRQGRTTYGYTF

v_gene: TRBV7-2
CDR3aa: CASSPRSALSYEQYF

v_gene: TRBV28
CDR3aa: CASKSNYEQYF

v_gene: TRBV7-2
CDR3aa: CASSTRLRDNEQFF

v_gene: TRBV10-3
CDR3aa: CAISEGQSSSYEQYF

v_gene: TRBV19
CDR3aa: CASSIQVENTEAFF

v_gene: TRBV5-6
CDR3aa: CASSIGGGNHYGYTF

v_gene: TRBV29-1
CDR3aa: CSEGRQNSYNEQFF

v_gene: TRBV19
CDR3aa: CASSTLGPSYTF

v_gene: TRBV5-1
CDR3aa: CASSPRDGPNEKLFF

v_gene: TRBV5-6
CDR3aa: CASSFAGNQPQHF

v_gene: TRBV6-1
CDR3aa: CASSESRASVKETQYF

v_gene: TRBV27
CDR3aa: CASSTSGPSSSPLHF

v_gene: TRBV5-5
CDR3aa: CASSLAPGADTQYF

v_gene: TRBV7-2
CDR3aa: CASSSPLLMDRGSGYTF

v_gene: TRBV11-2
CDR3aa: CASSLATGHQPQHF

v_gene: TRBV7-9
CDR3aa: CASSLRAGQETQYF

v_gene: TRBV4-1
CDR3aa: CASSQDGRGTGANVLTF

v_gene: TRBV6-5
CDR3aa: CASSYYGSPGYTF

v_gene: TRBV28
CDR3aa: CASSLRQGSPYEQYF

v_gene: TRBV6-5
CDR3aa: CASSADRGSHQPQHF

v_gene: TRBV15
CDR3aa: CATSRGTGWAYGYTF

v_gene: TRBV27
CDR3aa: CASREGGSYTF

v_gene: TRBV7-8
CDR3aa: CASSLVSSSYNSPLHF

v_gene: TRBV6-1
CDR3aa: CASSDPGTVGSGANVLTF

v_gene: TRBV27
CDR3aa: CASSPGQVRGYTF

v_gene: TRBV4-2
CDR3aa: CASSPGQGAGTNEKLFF

v_gene: TRBV5-1
CDR3aa: CASSPGQGPPYEQYF

v_gene: TRBV15
CDR3aa: CATSRGFGWNTEAFF

v_gene: TRBV7-9
CDR3aa: CASSLMGQGNEKLFF

v_gene: TRBV5-1
CDR3aa: CASSLASGRALDIQYF

v_gene: TRBV7-3
CDR3aa: CASSPNPTVTGELFF

v_gene: TRBV6-6
CDR3aa: CASSYSTVASGNTIYF

v_gene: TRBV19
CDR3aa: CASSPGGQGRSPLHF

v_gene: TRBV6-5
CDR3aa: CASTGGKSGETQYF

v_gene: TRBV19
CDR3aa: CASSLQVLQTDTQYF

v_gene: TRBV19
CDR3aa: CASSISVRNEQYF

v_gene: TRBV10-1
CDR3aa: CASSGPGPTKGLNTEAFF